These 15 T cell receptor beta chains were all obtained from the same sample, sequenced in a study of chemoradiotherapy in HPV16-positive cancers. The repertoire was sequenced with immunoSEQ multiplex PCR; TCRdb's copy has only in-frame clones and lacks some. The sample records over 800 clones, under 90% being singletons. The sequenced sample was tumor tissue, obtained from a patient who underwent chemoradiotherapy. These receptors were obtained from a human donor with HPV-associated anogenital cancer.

The CDR3 loop is CASSRWAVEAKNIQYF. In DNA, the CDR3 is TGTGCCAGCAGCCGATGGGCAGTCGAAGCCAAAAACATTCAGTACTTC. J is TRBJ2-4 and V is TRBV11-2; D unresolved. Germline lookup yields CDR1 SGHAT and CDR2 FQNNGV. The CDR3 contains 16 residues. Trimming shortened V by 5 bases and J by 0 bases, and 14 bases separated the two germline ends.

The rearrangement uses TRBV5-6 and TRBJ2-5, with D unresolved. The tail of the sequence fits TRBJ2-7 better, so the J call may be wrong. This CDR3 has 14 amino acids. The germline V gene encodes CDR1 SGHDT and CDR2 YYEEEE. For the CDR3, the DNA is TGTGCCAGCAGCCTCTGGGGTCCTCCCTACGAGCAGTACTTC. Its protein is CASSLWGPPYEQYF.

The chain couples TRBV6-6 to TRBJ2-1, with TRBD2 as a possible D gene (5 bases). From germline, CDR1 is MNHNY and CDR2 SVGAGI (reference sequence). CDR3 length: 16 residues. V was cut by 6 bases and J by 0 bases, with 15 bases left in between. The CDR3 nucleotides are TGTGCCAGCAGACAGCAGCGGCGCAGCTCCTACAATGAGCAGTTCTTC. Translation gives CASRQQRRSSYNEQFF.

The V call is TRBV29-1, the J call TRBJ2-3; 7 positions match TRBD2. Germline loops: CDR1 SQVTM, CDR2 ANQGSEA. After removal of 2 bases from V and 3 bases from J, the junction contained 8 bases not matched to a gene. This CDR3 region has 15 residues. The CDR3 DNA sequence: TGCAGCGTTGAAAAGAGGTGGGAGGGTACAGATACGCAGTATTTT. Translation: CSVEKRWEGTDTQYF.

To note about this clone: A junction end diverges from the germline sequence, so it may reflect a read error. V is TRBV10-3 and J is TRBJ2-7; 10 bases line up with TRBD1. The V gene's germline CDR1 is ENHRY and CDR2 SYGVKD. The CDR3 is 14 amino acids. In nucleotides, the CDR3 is TGTGCCATCAGTGAGGGGACAGGGGACGGCGAGCGGTACTTC. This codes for CAISEGTGDGERYF.

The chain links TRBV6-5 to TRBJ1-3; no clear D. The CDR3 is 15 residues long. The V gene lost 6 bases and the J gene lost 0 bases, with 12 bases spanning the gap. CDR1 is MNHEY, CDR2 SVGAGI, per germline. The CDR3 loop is CASSWGDFSGNTIYF. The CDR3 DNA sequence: TGTGCCAGCAGCTGGGGAGATTTCTCTGGAAACACCATATATTTT.

The CDR3 region has the DNA TGTGCCAGCAGCGAGTGGGACGGGGAGCTGTTTTTT. It yields the protein CASSEWDGELFF. The chain carries TRBV9 and TRBJ2-2; D unresolved. CDR1 is SGDLS and CDR2 is YYNGEE in the germline V gene. The CDR3 extends over 12 amino acids. Trimming took off 3 bases at V and 7 bases at J, with 7 bases between the two ends.

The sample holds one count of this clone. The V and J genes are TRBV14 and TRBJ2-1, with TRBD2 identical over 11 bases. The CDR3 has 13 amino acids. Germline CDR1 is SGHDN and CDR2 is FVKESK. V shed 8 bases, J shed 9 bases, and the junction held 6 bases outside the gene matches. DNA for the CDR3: TGTGCCAGCCGGTCTAGCGGGAGGAGTGAGCAGTTCTTC. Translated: CASRSSGRSEQFF. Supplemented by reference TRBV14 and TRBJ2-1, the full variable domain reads EAGVTQFPSHSVIEKGQTVTLRCDPISGHDNLYWYRRVMGKEIKFLLHFVKESKQDESGMPNNRFLAERTGGTYSTLKVQPAELEDSGVYFCASRSSGRSEQFFGPGTRLTVL.

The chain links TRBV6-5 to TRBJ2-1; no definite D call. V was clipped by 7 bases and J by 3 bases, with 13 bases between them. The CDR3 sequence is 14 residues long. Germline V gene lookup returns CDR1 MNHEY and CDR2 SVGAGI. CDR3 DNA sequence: TGTGCCAGCATCCTTCCCAGCTGCTACAATGAGCAGTTCTTC. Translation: CASILPSCYNEQFF.

The CDR3 protein is CASSVGSSGANVLTF. The CDR3 nucleotides are TGTGCCAGCAGCGTGGGATCTTCTGGGGCCAACGTCCTGACTTTC. V gene TRBV6-4 combines with J gene TRBJ2-6; D remains ambiguous. From germline, CDR1 is MRHNA and CDR2 SNTAGT. Trimming cost V 6 bases and J 1 base, with 10 bases left between them. The CDR3 is 15 amino acids.

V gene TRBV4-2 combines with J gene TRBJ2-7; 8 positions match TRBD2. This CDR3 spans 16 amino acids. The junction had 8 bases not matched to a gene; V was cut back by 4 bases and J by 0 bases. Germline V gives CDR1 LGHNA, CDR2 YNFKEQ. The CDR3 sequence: CASSPKTSDSSYEQYF. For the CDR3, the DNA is TGTGCCAGCAGCCCAAAGACTAGCGATAGCTCCTACGAGCAGTACTTC.

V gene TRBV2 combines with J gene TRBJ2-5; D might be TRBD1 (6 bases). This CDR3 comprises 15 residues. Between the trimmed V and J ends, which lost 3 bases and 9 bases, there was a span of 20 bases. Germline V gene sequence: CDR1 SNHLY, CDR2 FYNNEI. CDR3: CASSDRSRGPEAQYF. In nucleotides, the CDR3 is TGTGCCAGCAGTGACAGATCCAGGGGTCCTGAGGCCCAGTACTTC.

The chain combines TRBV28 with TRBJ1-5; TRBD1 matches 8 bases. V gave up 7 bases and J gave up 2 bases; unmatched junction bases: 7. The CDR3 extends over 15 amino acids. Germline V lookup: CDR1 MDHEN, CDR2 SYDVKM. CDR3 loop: CASIGSGQGNQPQHF. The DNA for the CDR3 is TGTGCCAGCATAGGATCGGGACAGGGCAATCAGCCCCAGCATTTT.

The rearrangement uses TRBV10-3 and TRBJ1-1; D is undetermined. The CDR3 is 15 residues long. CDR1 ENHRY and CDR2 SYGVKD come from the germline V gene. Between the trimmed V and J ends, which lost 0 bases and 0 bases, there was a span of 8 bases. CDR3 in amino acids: CAISESTYMNTEAFF. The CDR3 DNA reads TGTGCCATCAGTGAGTCGACGTACATGAACACTGAAGCTTTCTTT.

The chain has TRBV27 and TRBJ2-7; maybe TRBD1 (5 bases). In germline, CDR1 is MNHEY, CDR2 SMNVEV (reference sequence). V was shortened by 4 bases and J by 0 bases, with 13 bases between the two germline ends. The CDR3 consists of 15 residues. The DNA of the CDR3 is TGTGCCAGCAGTTCTCGGACAACGAGCTCCTACGAGCAGTACTTC. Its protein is CASSSRTTSSYEQYF.